A selection of T cell receptor beta chains follows, all from one sample in a study of cytomegalovirus exposure and HLA in healthy donors. Profiled with immunoSEQ multiplex PCR; TCRdb holds only in-frame clones, not every one. This sample has 200,000 to 300,000 clones, with around 88% found just once. The sequenced sample consisted of PBMCs. These receptor sequences come from a woman aged 30 to 39 in good health and CMV-seropositive. CDR3s include the opening cysteine and the closing phenylalanine or tryptophan. The order of the fields is V gene, CDR3 length, clone size, D gene, J gene, CDR3 protein, CDR3 DNA. D genes are given only for firm matches. Clone size, where shown, is once, few, many, or a class for clones that have expanded.

v_gene: TRBV10-3
len: 12
abundance: -
d_gene: -
j_gene: TRBJ1-1
CDR3aa: CAVGQQNTEAFF
CDR3nt: TGTGCCGTCGGACAACAGAACACTGAAGCTTTCTTT

v_gene: TRBV11-1
len: 13
abundance: -
d_gene: -
j_gene: TRBJ1-1
CDR3aa: CASSLDRNTEAFF
CDR3nt: TGTGCCAGCAGTTTGGACAGGAACACTGAAGCTTTCTTT

v_gene: TRBV6-6
len: 14
abundance: -
d_gene: TRBD1
j_gene: TRBJ1-1
CDR3aa: CASRGTGIRTEAFF
CDR3nt: TGTGCCAGCAGGGGGACAGGGATAAGGACTGAAGCTTTCTTT

v_gene: TRBV27
len: 14
abundance: -
d_gene: -
j_gene: TRBJ1-2
CDR3aa: CATGLGGGYYGYTF
CDR3nt: TGTGCCACCGGTTTAGGGGGGGGCTACTATGGCTACACCTTC

v_gene: TRBV19
len: 13
abundance: -
d_gene: -
j_gene: TRBJ1-2
CDR3aa: CASSRERQAGYTF
CDR3nt: TGTGCCAGTAGTAGGGAGAGGCAGGCTGGCTACACCTTC

v_gene: TRBV20-1
len: 11
abundance: few
d_gene: -
j_gene: TRBJ2-3
CDR3aa: CSARTVDTQYF
CDR3nt: TGCAGTGCTAGGACTGTCGATACGCAGTATTTT

v_gene: TRBV14
len: 12
abundance: few
d_gene: -
j_gene: TRBJ1-1
CDR3aa: CASSHYNTEAFF
CDR3nt: TGTGCCAGCAGCCACTATAACACTGAAGCTTTCTTT

v_gene: TRBV30
len: 12
abundance: few
d_gene: -
j_gene: TRBJ1-1
CDR3aa: CAWSVLGTEAFF
CDR3nt: TGTGCCTGGAGTGTACTAGGGACTGAAGCTTTCTTT

v_gene: TRBV19
len: 14
abundance: -
d_gene: -
j_gene: TRBJ2-1
CDR3aa: CASSTTGEYNEQFF
CDR3nt: TGTGCCAGTAGTACAACGGGAGAATACAATGAGCAGTTCTTC

v_gene: TRBV28
len: 17
abundance: -
d_gene: TRBD2
j_gene: TRBJ2-3
CDR3aa: CASSFPIAGVGTDTQYF
CDR3nt: TGTGCCAGCAGTTTTCCCATAGCGGGAGTAGGGACAGATACGCAGTATTTT

v_gene: TRBV6-5
len: 15
abundance: -
d_gene: TRBD1
j_gene: TRBJ1-2
CDR3aa: CASSYLARTGGGYTF
CDR3nt: TGTGCCAGCAGTTACCTGGCCAGGACAGGAGGCGGCTACACCTTC

v_gene: TRBV7-8
len: 13
abundance: -
d_gene: -
j_gene: TRBJ1-1
CDR3aa: CASSRAGGSEAFF
CDR3nt: TGTGCCAGCAGCCGGGCGGGAGGGTCTGAAGCTTTCTTT

v_gene: TRBV13
len: 12
abundance: -
d_gene: -
j_gene: TRBJ1-5
CDR3aa: CASNANNQPQHF
CDR3nt: TGTGCCAGCAACGCGAACAATCAGCCCCAGCATTTT

v_gene: TRBV27
len: 14
abundance: -
d_gene: -
j_gene: TRBJ1-5
CDR3aa: CASSLLGEGQPQHF
CDR3nt: TGTGCCAGCAGTTTATTAGGGGAAGGGCAGCCCCAGCATTTT

v_gene: TRBV7-6
len: 16
abundance: -
d_gene: TRBD1
j_gene: TRBJ2-4
CDR3aa: CASSLWTGRVGNIQYF
CDR3nt: TGTGCCAGCAGCTTATGGACAGGTCGAGTCGGAAACATTCAGTACTTC

v_gene: TRBV11-2
len: 16
abundance: -
d_gene: TRBD2
j_gene: TRBJ2-1
CDR3aa: CASSARTSGSGNEQFF
CDR3nt: TGTGCCAGCAGCGCCCGGACTAGCGGGAGTGGCAATGAGCAGTTCTTC

v_gene: TRBV19
len: 13
abundance: -
d_gene: -
j_gene: TRBJ1-5
CDR3aa: CASKGQGYQPQHF
CDR3nt: TGTGCCAGTAAGGGCCAGGGGTATCAGCCCCAGCATTTT

v_gene: TRBV5-1
len: 15
abundance: -
d_gene: -
j_gene: TRBJ2-5
CDR3aa: CASSPDGRGEETQYF
CDR3nt: TGCGCCAGCAGCCCAGACGGAAGAGGCGAAGAGACCCAGTACTTC

v_gene: TRBV9
len: 15
abundance: -
d_gene: -
j_gene: TRBJ2-2
CDR3aa: CASSFSSGNTGELFF
CDR3nt: TGTGCCAGCAGCTTTAGTAGCGGGAACACCGGGGAGCTGTTTTTT

v_gene: TRBV27
len: 13
abundance: once
d_gene: -
j_gene: TRBJ2-3
CDR3aa: CASSVTVEDTQYF
CDR3nt: TGTGCCAGCAGTGTGACAGTCGAAGATACGCAGTATTTT

v_gene: TRBV2
len: 15
abundance: -
d_gene: -
j_gene: TRBJ1-5
CDR3aa: CASRDRDRYPSGQHF
CDR3nt: TGTGCCAGCAGGGACCGTGACAGATACCCTTCAGGCCAGCATTTT

v_gene: TRBV2
len: 15
abundance: -
d_gene: TRBD1
j_gene: TRBJ1-5
CDR3aa: CASSELSQGGQPQHF
CDR3nt: TGTGCCAGCAGTGAATTATCACAGGGGGGTCAGCCCCAGCATTTT

v_gene: TRBV29-1
len: 16
abundance: -
d_gene: TRBD1
j_gene: TRBJ1-1
CDR3aa: CSVEARDSELNTEAFF
CDR3nt: TGCAGCGTTGAAGCCCGGGACAGTGAACTGAACACTGAAGCTTTCTTT

v_gene: TRBV5-1
len: 17
abundance: -
d_gene: -
j_gene: TRBJ1-3
CDR3aa: CASSLKGSGDDGNTIYF
CDR3nt: TGCGCCAGCAGCTTGAAGGGTTCGGGGGATGACGGAAACACCATATATTTT

v_gene: TRBV30
len: 15
abundance: few
d_gene: -
j_gene: TRBJ1-2
CDR3aa: CAWSDDRGRGHGYTF
CDR3nt: TGTGCCTGGAGTGACGACCGTGGAAGGGGCCATGGCTACACCTTC

v_gene: TRBV6-5
len: 14
abundance: few
d_gene: TRBD2
j_gene: TRBJ2-3
CDR3aa: CASSELAGADTQYF
CDR3nt: TGTGCCAGCAGTGAACTAGCGGGAGCAGATACGCAGTATTTT

v_gene: TRBV7-8
len: 15
abundance: -
d_gene: TRBD2
j_gene: TRBJ2-3
CDR3aa: CASRIREGPTDTQYF
CDR3nt: TGTGCCAGCAGAATCCGGGAGGGCCCCACAGATACGCAGTATTTT

v_gene: TRBV11-3
len: 12
abundance: -
d_gene: -
j_gene: TRBJ1-2
CDR3aa: CASSDTAYGYTF
CDR3nt: TGTGCCAGCAGTGACACGGCCTATGGCTACACCTTC

v_gene: TRBV2
len: 18
abundance: -
d_gene: -
j_gene: TRBJ2-1
CDR3aa: CASSELFLRDRTNNEQFF
CDR3nt: TGTGCCAGCAGTGAATTATTTTTGCGGGACAGAACCAACAATGAGCAGTTCTTC

v_gene: TRBV5-1
len: 14
abundance: -
d_gene: TRBD1
j_gene: TRBJ1-2
CDR3aa: CASSWTGGSYGYTF
CDR3nt: TGCGCCAGCAGCTGGACAGGGGGCAGCTATGGCTACACCTTC

v_gene: TRBV27
len: 14
abundance: -
d_gene: -
j_gene: TRBJ1-4
CDR3aa: CASSPRRTNEKLFF
CDR3nt: TGTGCCAGCAGTCCGCGGAGGACTAATGAAAAACTGTTTTTT

v_gene: TRBV5-6
len: 15
abundance: few
d_gene: TRBD2
j_gene: TRBJ2-5
CDR3aa: CASSFLAEDQETQYF
CDR3nt: TGTGCCAGCAGCTTCCTAGCGGAAGATCAAGAGACCCAGTACTTC

v_gene: TRBV6-5
len: 14
abundance: -
d_gene: TRBD2
j_gene: TRBJ2-7
CDR3aa: CASAPGTSGYEQYF
CDR3nt: TGTGCCAGCGCGCCCGGGACTAGCGGCTACGAGCAGTACTTC

v_gene: TRBV5-1
len: 15
abundance: -
d_gene: -
j_gene: TRBJ2-1
CDR3aa: CASSLDGRGYNEQFF
CDR3nt: TGCGCCAGCAGCTTGGACGGGAGAGGCTACAATGAGCAGTTCTTC

v_gene: TRBV11-2
len: 13
abundance: -
d_gene: -
j_gene: TRBJ1-1
CDR3aa: CASSAQLNTEAFF
CDR3nt: TGTGCCAGCAGCGCCCAGTTGAACACTGAAGCTTTCTTT

v_gene: TRBV14
len: 15
abundance: -
d_gene: TRBD2
j_gene: TRBJ2-7
CDR3aa: CASSQAGLAFHEQYF
CDR3nt: TGTGCCAGCAGCCAAGCGGGACTAGCCTTCCACGAGCAGTACTTC

v_gene: TRBV5-1
len: 13
abundance: -
d_gene: -
j_gene: TRBJ1-2
CDR3aa: CASSTGQNYGYTF
CDR3nt: TGCGCCAGCAGTACAGGACAGAACTATGGCTACACCTTC

v_gene: TRBV29-1
len: 14
abundance: -
d_gene: -
j_gene: TRBJ2-1
CDR3aa: CSVGYGGSYNEQFF
CDR3nt: TGCAGCGTTGGATACGGCGGCTCCTACAATGAGCAGTTCTTC

v_gene: TRBV10-3
len: 13
abundance: -
d_gene: -
j_gene: TRBJ2-7
CDR3aa: CAISAGLGYEQYF
CDR3nt: TGTGCCATCAGTGCGGGGTTGGGATACGAGCAGTACTTC

v_gene: TRBV30
len: 15
abundance: -
d_gene: TRBD2
j_gene: TRBJ2-3
CDR3aa: CAWGGGTSVGDTQYF
CDR3nt: TGTGCCTGGGGCGGTGGGACTAGCGTTGGGGATACGCAGTATTTT

v_gene: TRBV13
len: 17
abundance: -
d_gene: TRBD2
j_gene: TRBJ2-1
CDR3aa: CASSKKLAGGPRDEQFF
CDR3nt: TGTGCCAGCAGCAAAAAGCTAGCGGGAGGGCCGCGCGATGAGCAGTTCTTC